This TCR beta chain was captured in a study of tumour-infiltrating T cells in Burkitt lymphoma. Looking at the study overall: Overall and progression-free survival were predicted by productive clonality.

This table comes from immunoSEQ multiplex PCR, and its TCRdb copy is limited to in-frame clones, with some not included. The sample has 1,000 or so clones, 13% seen once. The germline V and J ends were trimmed by 4 bases and 1 base, with 7 bases remaining between them. The CDR3 has 13 amino acids. CDR1 is SNHLY and CDR2 is FYNNEI in the germline V gene. The material sequenced was tumor tissue. The rearrangement uses TRBV2 and TRBJ1-1; D uncertain. This TCR was recovered from a human donor with diffuse large B-cell lymphoma. DNA for the CDR3: TGTGCCAGCAGTGTTTGGGGGAACACTGAAGCTTTCTTT. Encoded protein: CASSVWGNTEAFF.